These 11 T cell receptor beta chains came from one sample sequenced in a study of OX40 agonist ivuxolimab in advanced cancers. Assay used: immunoSEQ multiplex PCR; TCRdb lists only in-frame clones, some missing. Altogether about 51,000 clones are present, around 73% being singletons, with the ten largest covering 2% to 2.5%. The sample consisted of CD4+ or CD8+ T cells sorted from blood, taken in a trial of the OX40 agonist ivuxolimab. The origin of the receptors is an adult with an advanced solid tumor such as melanoma, head and neck, liver or kidney cancer.

This clone came up a few times. The chain is built from TRBV5-1 and TRBJ2-7; 11 bases map to TRBD2. The germline CDR1 and CDR2 sequences are SGHRS and YFSETQ. The CDR3 consists of 15 residues. The trim removed 2 bases at V and 4 bases at J, leaving 5 bases unmatched. The CDR3 loop reads CASSFGTSGSYEQYF. DNA of the CDR3: TGCGCCAGCAGCTTTGGGACTAGCGGCTCTTACGAGCAGTACTTC.

As for this clone: A junction end diverges from the germline sequence, so it may reflect a read error. The V and J genes are TRBV7-7 and TRBJ2-2, with 7 bases aligning to TRBD1. The CDR3 is made up of 15 amino acids. Germline assignment: CDR1 SSHAT and CDR2 FNYEAQ (reference sequence). CDR3 nucleotide sequence: TGTGCTAGCAGCACCGGGACAGCAAACACCGGGGAGCTGTTTTTT. Encoded protein: CASSTGTANTGELFF.

The V gene is TRBV7-3, the J gene TRBJ1-1; 8 bases match TRBD1. From germline, CDR1 is SGHTA and CDR2 FQGTGA. V lost 5 bases and J lost 6; bases outside the gene matches: 8. The CDR3 sequence is 14 residues long. Here the CDR3 reads CASSHRQGSPEAFF. The CDR3 coding sequence is TGTGCCAGCAGCCACCGACAGGGGAGCCCTGAAGCTTTCTTT.

V gene TRBV6-5 combines with J gene TRBJ2-7; 8 bases fit TRBD2. Per the germline V gene, CDR1 is MNHEY and CDR2 is SVGAGI. The CDR3 has 14 amino acids. V was pared by 2 bases and J by 3 bases, with 3 bases of the junction left unmatched. As DNA, the CDR3 is TGTGCCAGCAGTTACACTAGCGGAAGCTACGAGCAGTACTTC. Its translation is CASSYTSGSYEQYF.

The gene calls are TRBV6-5 and TRBJ2-7, with D perhaps TRBD2 (6 bases). Germline V gene lookup returns CDR1 MNHEY and CDR2 SVGAGI. The CDR3 consists of 12 residues. V lost 5 bases, J lost 6 bases, and 11 bases lay in between. The CDR3 region is CASSAVGGEQYF. The CDR3 DNA reads TGTGCCAGCAGTGCCGTGGGGGGCGAGCAGTACTTC.

This chain joins TRBV28 and TRBJ1-3; TRBD1 aligns across 8 bases. V shed 5 bases, J shed 2 bases, and the junction held 8 bases outside the gene matches. Germline V gives CDR1 MDHEN, CDR2 SYDVKM. CDR3 length: 16 amino acids. CDR3 amino acids: CASSRGQGWAGNTIYF. Written as DNA, the CDR3 is TGTGCCAGCAGTCGTGGACAGGGTTGGGCTGGAAACACCATATATTTT.

CDR3 protein: CASSEQAGLNTEAFF. CDR3 bases: TGTGCCAGCAGTGAACAGGCAGGTTTGAACACTGAAGCTTTCTTT. The V call is TRBV6-1, the J call TRBJ1-1; D not resolved. The germline CDR1 and CDR2 sequences are MNHNS and SASEGT. The CDR3 length is 15 residues. V was pared by 2 bases and J by 0 bases, with 10 bases between.

The chain links TRBV4-1 to TRBJ2-7; D is unresolved. Trimming took 1 base from V and 3 from J, leaving 19 bases between them. Germline V gene data show CDR1 as MGHRA and CDR2 as YSYEKL. The length of the CDR3 is 17 residues. CDR3 residues: CASSQAVGEEVDYEQYF. CDR3 coding DNA: TGCGCCAGCAGCCAAGCTGTTGGGGAAGAGGTCGACTACGAGCAGTACTTC.

This chain links TRBV18 with TRBJ2-7; D may be TRBD1 (6 bases). The length of the CDR3 is 12 residues. Looked up from germline, CDR1 is KGHSH and CDR2 is LQKENI. Trimming took 3 bases from V and 3 from J, leaving 6 bases between them. CDR3 region: CASSPTGYEQYF. CDR3 DNA: TGTGCCAGCTCACCGACAGGCTACGAGCAGTACTTC.

The chain carries TRBV6-1 and TRBJ2-4; D might be TRBD2 (5 bases). Germline CDR1 MNHNS, CDR2 SASEGT. Trimming took off 3 bases at V and 0 bases at J, with 9 bases between the two ends. The CDR3 length is 15 residues. The CDR3 region is CASSDGLLAKNIQYF. The CDR3 DNA reads TGTGCCAGCAGTGACGGACTCTTAGCCAAAAACATTCAGTACTTC.

This chain uses TRBV27 with TRBJ2-7; 11 positions match TRBD2. V lost 5 bases and J lost 0; bases outside the gene matches: 6. The CDR3 extends over 16 amino acids. Germline loops: CDR1 MNHEY, CDR2 SMNVEV (reference sequence). The CDR3 region is CASSDYGTSGSYEQYF. CDR3 DNA: TGTGCCAGCAGTGACTACGGGACTAGCGGCTCCTACGAGCAGTACTTC.